The 5 T cell receptor beta chains in this list originate from one sample, sequenced in a study of T cells in Graves' hyperthyroidism and ophthalmopathy. It was RNA transcripts that yielded the amplified TCR beta CDR3 regions. During a first-round RT-PCR of the TCR CDR3, the HTBI primer set was used. TCRdb analysed the multiplex PCR reads with MiXCR anew, one entry per CDR3 protein. The sample holds about 210,000 distinct CDR3 sequences, roughly a sixth seen once. The sample comprised blood. These receptor sequences come from a man in his forties or fifties with Graves' hyperthyroidism.

The genes are TRBV3-1 and TRBJ1-2; maybe TRBD1 (6 bases). The CDR3 runs to 13 residues. Per the germline V gene, CDR1 is LGHDT and CDR2 is YNNKEL (reference sequence). Trimming stripped 3 bases from V and 3 bases from J, with 8 bases between. CDR3 bases: TGTGCCAGCAGCCAGGGGGCCGACTATGGCTACACCTTC. Its translation: CASSQGADYGYTF.

The chain employs TRBV9 and TRBJ1-6, with TRBD1 identical over 10 bases. The CDR3 length is 15 residues. V lost 4 bases, J lost 10 bases, and 8 bases stayed unmatched. Looked up from germline, CDR1 is SGDLS and CDR2 is YYNGEE. CDR3 amino acids: CASSSGTGDDSPLHF. Here the CDR3 DNA reads TGTGCCAGCAGCTCCGGGACAGGGGATGACTCACCCCTCCACTTT. The full variable domain, with the rest looked up from reference TRBV9 and TRBJ1-6, is DSGVTQTPKHLITATGQRVTLRCSPRSGDLSVYWYQQSLDQGLQFLIQYYNGEERAKGNILERFSAQQFPDLHSELNLSSLELGDSALYFCASSSGTGDDSPLHFGNGTRLTVT.

The table lists this clonotype with many counts. The chain couples TRBV12-3 or TRBV12-4 to TRBJ2-1; 7 bases map to TRBD2. This CDR3 comprises 14 residues. V was pared by 3 bases and J by 5 bases, with 4 bases of the junction left unmatched. CDR3 bases: TGTGCCAGCAGTTTCATAGCGGGTGACAATGAGCAGTTCTTC. Its translation is CASSFIAGDNEQFF.

In its sample, this clonotype was seen a few times. The rearrangement links TRBV7-3 to TRBJ2-1; no clear D. The germline V gene has CDR1 SGHTA and CDR2 FQGTGA. The CDR3 loop spans 13 amino acids. V dropped 4 bases and J dropped 10 bases, with 14 bases sitting between them. As DNA, the CDR3 is TGTGCCAGCAGCTCGAACTACAATGACGAGCAGTTCTTC. Its protein is CASSSNYNDEQFF.

Concerning this clonotype itself: A single base separates this from a much larger clone, so it may be a read error. The chain has TRBV11-2 and TRBJ2-5; D call uncertain. In germline, CDR1 is SGHAT, CDR2 FQNNGV. The CDR3 sequence is 13 residues long. V lost 5 bases, J lost 7 bases, and 14 bases lay in between. The CDR3 DNA sequence: TGTGCCAGCAGCCCCCTTGGGCTGGGGACCCAGTACTTC. It specifies CASSPLGLGTQYF.